This passage covers 6 T cell receptor beta chains from one sample sequenced in a study of T-cell reconstitution after alpha-beta-depleted transplantation in children. The authors prepared the TCRbeta library with unique molecular identifiers. Using its own MiXCR run on the PCR reads, TCRdb lists one record per CDR3 protein. Here the sample spans 190,000 or so distinct CDR3 sequences, about 14% being singletons. Here the sequenced sample was PBMCs from the stem cell graft donor, taken from the stem cell graft. These receptors all come from a human donor who donated a stem cell graft to a child with acute lymphoblastic leukemia.

In its sample, this clonotype was seen a few times. The gene calls are TRBV7-2 and TRBJ2-3; the D gene is possibly TRBD2 (5 bases). There are 16 residues in the CDR3. In germline, CDR1 is SGHTA, CDR2 FQGNSA. V shed 2 bases and J shed 0 bases, with 12 bases lying between them. The DNA for the CDR3 is TGTGCCAGCAGCTTACGGCTTCGCGGGAGCACAGATACGCAGTATTTT. It specifies CASSLRLRGSTDTQYF.

The chain employs TRBV5-1 and TRBJ2-2, with a tentative D call TRBD1 (6 bases). Trimming took 5 bases from V and 0 from J, leaving 8 bases between them. Germline V lookup: CDR1 SGHRS, CDR2 YFSETQ. This CDR3 spans 14 amino acids. CDR3: CASRGATNTGELFF. DNA for the CDR3: TGCGCCAGCAGGGGGGCAACGAACACCGGGGAGCTGTTTTTT.

This clonotype showed up many times. The V gene is TRBV10-3, the J gene TRBJ2-3, with D perhaps matching TRBD2 (5 bases). This CDR3 has 14 residues. Germline V lookup: CDR1 ENHRY, CDR2 SYGVKD. The V end was cut by 5 bases, the J end by 8 bases, with 17 bases between. The CDR3 DNA follows: TGTGCCATCAGTTCCCTGGACCTTGGACTTACGCAGTATTTT. Its translation is CAISSLDLGLTQYF.

This clonotype was seen at least ten times. CDR3 loop: CASSVASGVPYEQYF. In nucleotides, the CDR3 is TGTGCCAGCAGCGTAGCTTCGGGGGTACCCTACGAGCAGTACTTC. The chain links TRBV9 to TRBJ2-7; perhaps TRBD2 as D (6 bases). Germline CDR1 SGDLS, CDR2 YYNGEE. The CDR3 spans 15 residues. Trimming took off 0 bases at V and 2 bases at J, with 12 bases between the two ends.

This clonotype was seen repeatedly, ten times or more. The gene calls are TRBV5-1 and TRBJ2-3; TRBD2 matches at 7 bases. Germline CDR1 is SGHRS and CDR2 is YFSETQ. The CDR3 is made up of 20 amino acids. Germline trimming cut 3 bases from V and 0 bases from J; bases unmatched to any gene: 19. CDR3 DNA: TGCGCCAGCAGCTACCCCTTGGCGGGAGTAGGTTTAAGGAGCACAGATACGCAGTATTTT. Protein product: CASSYPLAGVGLRSTDTQYF.

This clonotype was recorded many times. The chain combines TRBV7-2 with TRBJ1-1; TRBD1 matches at 9 bases. CDR1 and CDR2 from the germline V gene are SGHTA and FQGNSA. After removal of 2 bases from V and 0 bases from J, the junction contained 19 bases not matched to a gene. The CDR3 is 21 residues long. Written as DNA, the CDR3 is TGTGCCAGCAGCTTACGGATTGGTTTCGGGACAGGGCGAAATGTGAACACTGAAGCTTTCTTT. This sequence encodes CASSLRIGFGTGRNVNTEAFF.